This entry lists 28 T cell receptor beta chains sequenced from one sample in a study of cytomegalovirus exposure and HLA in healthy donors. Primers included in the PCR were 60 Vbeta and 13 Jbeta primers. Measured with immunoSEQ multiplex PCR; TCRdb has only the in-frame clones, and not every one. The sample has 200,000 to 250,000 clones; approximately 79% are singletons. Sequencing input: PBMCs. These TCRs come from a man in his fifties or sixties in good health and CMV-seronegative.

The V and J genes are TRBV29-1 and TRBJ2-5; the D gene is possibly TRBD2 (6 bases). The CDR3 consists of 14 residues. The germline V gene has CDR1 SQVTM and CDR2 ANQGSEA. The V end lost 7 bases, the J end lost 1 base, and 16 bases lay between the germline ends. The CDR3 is CSAHPRGSQETQYF. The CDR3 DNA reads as TGCAGCGCGCACCCCCGGGGGTCCCAAGAGACCCAGTACTTC.

The CDR3 sequence is CASSGPGGSPLHF. The CDR3 DNA sequence: TGTGCCAGTTCCGGGCCCGGGGGGTCACCCCTCCACTTT. This chain links TRBV2 with TRBJ1-6; D may be TRBD1 (5 bases). In germline, CDR1 is SNHLY, CDR2 FYNNEI. The CDR3 has 13 amino acids. The germline V and J ends were trimmed by 9 bases and 10 bases, with 16 bases remaining between them. Full variable domain (remainder filled in from reference TRBV2 and TRBJ1-6): EPEVTQTPSHQVTQMGQEVILRCVPISNHLYFYWYRQILGQKVEFLVSFYNNEISEKSEIFDDQFSVERPDGSNFTLKIRSTKLEDSAMYFCASSGPGGSPLHFGNGTRLTVT.

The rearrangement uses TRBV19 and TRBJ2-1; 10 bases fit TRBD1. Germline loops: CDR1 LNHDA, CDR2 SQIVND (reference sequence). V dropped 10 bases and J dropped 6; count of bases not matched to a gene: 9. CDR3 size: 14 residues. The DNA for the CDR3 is TGTGCCACCAACCAGGGGACAGGGGTCAATGAGCAGTTCTTC. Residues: CATNQGTGVNEQFF.

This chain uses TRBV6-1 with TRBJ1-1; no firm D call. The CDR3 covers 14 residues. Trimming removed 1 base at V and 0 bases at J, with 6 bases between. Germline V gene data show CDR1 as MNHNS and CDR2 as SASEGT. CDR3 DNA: TGTGCCAGCAGTGAAGGGCGGATGAACACTGAAGCTTTCTTT. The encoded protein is CASSEGRMNTEAFF.

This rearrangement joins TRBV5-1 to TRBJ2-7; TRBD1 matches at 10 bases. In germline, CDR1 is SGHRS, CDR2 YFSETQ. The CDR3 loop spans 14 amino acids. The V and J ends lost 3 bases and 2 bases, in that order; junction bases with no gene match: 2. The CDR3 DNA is TGCGCCAGCAGCTCGGGACAGGGGCCCTACGAGCAGTACTTC. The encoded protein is CASSSGQGPYEQYF.

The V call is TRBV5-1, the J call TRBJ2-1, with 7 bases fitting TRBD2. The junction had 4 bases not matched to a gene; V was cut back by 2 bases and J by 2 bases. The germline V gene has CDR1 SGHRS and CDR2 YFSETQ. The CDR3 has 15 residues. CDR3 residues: CASSLFAGAYNEQFF. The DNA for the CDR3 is TGCGCCAGCAGCTTATTCGCGGGGGCCTACAATGAGCAGTTCTTC.

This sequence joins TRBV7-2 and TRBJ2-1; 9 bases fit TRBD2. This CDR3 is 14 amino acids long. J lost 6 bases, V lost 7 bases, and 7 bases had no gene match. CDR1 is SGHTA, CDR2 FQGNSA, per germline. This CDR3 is CASITSGPLNEQFF. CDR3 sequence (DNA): TGTGCCAGCATCACTAGCGGGCCACTCAATGAGCAGTTCTTC.

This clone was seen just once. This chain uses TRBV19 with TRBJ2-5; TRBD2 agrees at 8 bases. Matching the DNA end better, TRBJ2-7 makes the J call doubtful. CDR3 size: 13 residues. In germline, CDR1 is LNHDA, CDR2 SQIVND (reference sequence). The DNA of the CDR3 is TGTGCCAGTAGCGGGAGGGGACCTTACGAGCAGTACTTC. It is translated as CASSGRGPYEQYF.

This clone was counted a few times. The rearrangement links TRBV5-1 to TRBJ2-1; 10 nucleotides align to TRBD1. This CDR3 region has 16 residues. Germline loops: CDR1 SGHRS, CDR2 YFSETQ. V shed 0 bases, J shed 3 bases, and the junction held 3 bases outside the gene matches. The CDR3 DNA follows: TGCGCCAGCAGCTTGGAAGGGACAGGGGTCTACAATGAGCAGTTCTTC. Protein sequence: CASSLEGTGVYNEQFF. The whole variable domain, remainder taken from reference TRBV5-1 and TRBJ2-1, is KAGVTQTPRYLIKTRGQQVTLSCSPISGHRSVSWYQQTPGQGLQFLFEYFSETQRNKGNFPGRFSGRQFSNSRSEMNVSTLELGDSALYLCASSLEGTGVYNEQFFGPGTRLTVL.

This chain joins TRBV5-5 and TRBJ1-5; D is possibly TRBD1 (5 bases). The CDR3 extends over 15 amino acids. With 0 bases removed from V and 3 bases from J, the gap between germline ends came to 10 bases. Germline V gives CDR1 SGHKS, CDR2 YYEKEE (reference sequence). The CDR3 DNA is TGTGCCAGCAGCTTGGAAGGGGTAAACAATCAGCCCCAGCATTTT. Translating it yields CASSLEGVNNQPQHF.

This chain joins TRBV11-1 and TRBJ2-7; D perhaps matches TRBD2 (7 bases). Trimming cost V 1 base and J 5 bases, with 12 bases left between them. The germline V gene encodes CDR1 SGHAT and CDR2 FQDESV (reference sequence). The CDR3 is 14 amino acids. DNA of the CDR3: TGTGCCAGCAGCTTAGTCGGGGGGCGAGACGAGCAGTACTTC. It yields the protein CASSLVGGRDEQYF.

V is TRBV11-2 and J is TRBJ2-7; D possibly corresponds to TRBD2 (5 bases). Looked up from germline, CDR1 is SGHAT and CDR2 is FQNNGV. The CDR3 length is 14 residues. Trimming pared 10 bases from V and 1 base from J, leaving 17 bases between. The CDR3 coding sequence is TGTGCCACTGGGGTAGCGAACCATTCCTACGAGCAGTACTTC. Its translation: CATGVANHSYEQYF.

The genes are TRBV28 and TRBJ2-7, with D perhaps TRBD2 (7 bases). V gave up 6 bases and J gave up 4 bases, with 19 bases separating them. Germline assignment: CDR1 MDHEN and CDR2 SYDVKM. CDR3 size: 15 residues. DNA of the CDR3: TGTGCCAGCAGAACCCCTTCGGGGGGCGCGTACGAGCAGTACTTC. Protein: CASRTPSGGAYEQYF.

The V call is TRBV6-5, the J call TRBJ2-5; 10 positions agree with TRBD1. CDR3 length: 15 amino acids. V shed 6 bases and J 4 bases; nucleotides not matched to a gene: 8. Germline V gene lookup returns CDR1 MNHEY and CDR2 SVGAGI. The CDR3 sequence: CASSPGTGVPETQYF. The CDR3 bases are TGTGCCAGCAGCCCCGGGACAGGGGTCCCAGAGACCCAGTACTTC.

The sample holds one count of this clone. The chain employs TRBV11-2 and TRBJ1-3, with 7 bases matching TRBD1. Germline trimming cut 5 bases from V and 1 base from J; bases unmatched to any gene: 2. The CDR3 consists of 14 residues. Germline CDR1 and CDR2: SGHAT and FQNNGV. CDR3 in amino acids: CASSAQGSGNTIYF. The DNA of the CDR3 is TGTGCCAGCAGCGCACAGGGGTCTGGAAACACCATATATTTT. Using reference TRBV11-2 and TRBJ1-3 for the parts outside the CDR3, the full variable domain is EAGVAQSPRYKIIEKRQSVAFWCNPISGHATLYWYQQILGQGPKLLIQFQNNGVVDDSQLPKDRFSAERLKGVDSTLKIQPAKLEDSAVYLCASSAQGSGNTIYFGEGSWLTVV.

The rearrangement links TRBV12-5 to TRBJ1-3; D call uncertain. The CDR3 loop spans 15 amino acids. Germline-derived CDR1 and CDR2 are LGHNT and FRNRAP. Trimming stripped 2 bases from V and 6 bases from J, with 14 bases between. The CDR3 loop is CASGLSPLTLNTIYF. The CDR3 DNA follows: TGTGCTAGTGGTTTGAGCCCGCTAACCTTAAACACCATATATTTT.

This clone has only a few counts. The CDR3 loop reads CASSYGDRGMGTEAFF. For the CDR3, the DNA is TGTGCCAGCAGTTACGGGGACAGGGGTATGGGCACTGAAGCTTTCTTT. This chain links TRBV6-6 with TRBJ1-1, with 10 bases fitting TRBD1. CDR3 length equals 16 residues. Germline CDR1 MNHNY, CDR2 SVGAGI (reference sequence). Trimming at V came to 2 bases and at J to 4 bases, leaving 7 bases not matched to a gene.

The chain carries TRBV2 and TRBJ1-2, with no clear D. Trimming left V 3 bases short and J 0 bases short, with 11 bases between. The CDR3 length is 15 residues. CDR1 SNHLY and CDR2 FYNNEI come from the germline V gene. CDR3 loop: CASSEGQVPNYGYTF. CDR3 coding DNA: TGTGCCAGCAGTGAGGGCCAGGTCCCTAACTATGGCTACACCTTC.

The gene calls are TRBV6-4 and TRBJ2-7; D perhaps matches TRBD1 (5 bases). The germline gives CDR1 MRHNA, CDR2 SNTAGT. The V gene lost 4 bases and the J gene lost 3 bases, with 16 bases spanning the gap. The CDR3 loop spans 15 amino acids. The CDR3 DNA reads TGTGCCAGCAGTGTTGGGGCAGGGAATAGCTACGAGCAGTACTTC. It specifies CASSVGAGNSYEQYF.

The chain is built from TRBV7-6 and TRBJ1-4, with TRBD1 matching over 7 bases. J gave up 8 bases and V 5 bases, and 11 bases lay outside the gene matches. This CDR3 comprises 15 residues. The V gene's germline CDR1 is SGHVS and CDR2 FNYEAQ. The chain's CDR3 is CASSTGQVVVEKLFF. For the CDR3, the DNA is TGTGCCAGCAGCACCGGACAGGTGGTTGTGGAAAAACTGTTTTTT.

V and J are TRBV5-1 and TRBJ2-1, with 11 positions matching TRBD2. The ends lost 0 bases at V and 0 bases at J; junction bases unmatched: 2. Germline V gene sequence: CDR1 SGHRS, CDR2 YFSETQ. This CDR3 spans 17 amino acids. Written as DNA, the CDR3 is TGCGCCAGCAGCTTGGAGCTAGCGGGAGGCTCCTACAATGAGCAGTTCTTC. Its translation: CASSLELAGGSYNEQFF.

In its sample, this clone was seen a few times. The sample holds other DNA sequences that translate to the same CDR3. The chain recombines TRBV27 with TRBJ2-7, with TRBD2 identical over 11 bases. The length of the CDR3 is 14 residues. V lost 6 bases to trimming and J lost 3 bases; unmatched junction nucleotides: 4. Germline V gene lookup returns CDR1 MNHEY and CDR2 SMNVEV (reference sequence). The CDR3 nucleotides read TGTGCCAGCAGGCTAGCGGGAGGAAGCTACGAGCAGTACTTC. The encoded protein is CASRLAGGSYEQYF.

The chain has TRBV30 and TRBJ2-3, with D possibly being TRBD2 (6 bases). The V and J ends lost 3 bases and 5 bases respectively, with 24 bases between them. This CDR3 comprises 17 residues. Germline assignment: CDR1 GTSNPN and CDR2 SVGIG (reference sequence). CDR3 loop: CAWSMEGTVKLQDTQYF. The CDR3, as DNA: TGTGCCTGGAGCATGGAGGGGACCGTTAAACTACAAGATACGCAGTATTTT.

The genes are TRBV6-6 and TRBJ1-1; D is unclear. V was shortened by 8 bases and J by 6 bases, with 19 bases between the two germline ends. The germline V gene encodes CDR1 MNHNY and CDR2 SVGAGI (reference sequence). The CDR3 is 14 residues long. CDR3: CASLIKKRVAEAFF. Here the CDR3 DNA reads TGTGCCAGCCTCATAAAAAAGAGAGTCGCTGAAGCTTTCTTT.

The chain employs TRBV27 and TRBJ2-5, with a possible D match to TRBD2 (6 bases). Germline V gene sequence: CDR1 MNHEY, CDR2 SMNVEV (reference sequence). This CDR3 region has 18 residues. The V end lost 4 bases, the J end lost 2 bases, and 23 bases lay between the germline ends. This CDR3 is CASSSSLSKRRGQETQYF. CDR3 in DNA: TGTGCCAGCAGTTCCTCCCTTAGCAAGCGGAGGGGACAAGAGACCCAGTACTTC.

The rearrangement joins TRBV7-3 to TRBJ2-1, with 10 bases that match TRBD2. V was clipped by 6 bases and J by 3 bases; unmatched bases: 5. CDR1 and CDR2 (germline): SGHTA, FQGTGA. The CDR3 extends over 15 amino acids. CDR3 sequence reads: CASRQAGGDYNEQFF. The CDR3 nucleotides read TGTGCCAGCAGACAAGCGGGAGGGGACTACAATGAGCAGTTCTTC.

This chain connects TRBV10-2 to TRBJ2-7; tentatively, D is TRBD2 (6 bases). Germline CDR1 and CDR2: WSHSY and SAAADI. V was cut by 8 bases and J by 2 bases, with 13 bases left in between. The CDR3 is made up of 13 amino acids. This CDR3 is CASCREYTYEQYF. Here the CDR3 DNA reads TGCGCCAGCTGTCGGGAGTATACCTACGAGCAGTACTTC.

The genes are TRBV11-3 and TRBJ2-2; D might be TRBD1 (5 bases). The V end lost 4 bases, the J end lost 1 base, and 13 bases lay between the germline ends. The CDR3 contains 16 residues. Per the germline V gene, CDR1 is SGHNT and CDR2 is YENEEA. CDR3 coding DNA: TGTGCCAGCAGCTCAAGGGGTACAAGGAACACCGGGGAGCTGTTTTTT. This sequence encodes CASSSRGTRNTGELFF.